Following are 15 T cell receptor beta chains from one sample sequenced in a study of OX40 agonist ivuxolimab in advanced cancers. The table came from immunoSEQ multiplex PCR; TCRdb's copy has only in-frame clones and leaves some out. Among approximately 70,000 clones, over 70% were seen once, and the ten largest hold 5.5%. The material sequenced was CD4+ or CD8+ T cells sorted from blood, taken in a trial of the OX40 agonist ivuxolimab. The origin of the receptors is an adult with an advanced solid tumor such as melanoma, head and neck, liver or kidney cancer.

This chain connects TRBV28 to TRBJ2-1; D possibly matches TRBD1 or TRBD2 (5 bases each). Germline assignment: CDR1 MDHEN and CDR2 SYDVKM. The germline V and J ends were trimmed by 5 bases and 0 bases, with 11 bases remaining between them. The CDR3 has 15 residues. The CDR3 DNA is TGTGCCAGCAGTGCGACTGGGGGCTCCTACAATGAGCAGTTCTTC. Residues: CASSATGGSYNEQFF.

This chain connects TRBV21-1 to TRBJ1-2; the table gives TRBD1 as D, unverified against the DNA. TRBV21-1 is annotated as a pseudogene. The CDR3 covers 17 residues. Here the CDR3 reads CASSTLRDRRPNYGYTF. CDR3 bases: TGTGCCAGCAGCACCCTCCGGGACAGGCGACCTAACTATGGCTACACCTTC.

The chain uses TRBV4-3 and TRBJ2-1; no clear D. Germline CDR1 LGHNA, CDR2 YSLEER. V was cut by 5 bases and J by 7 bases, with 15 bases left in between. This CDR3 region has 14 residues. The CDR3 protein is CASSSKLSLNEQFF. CDR3 in DNA: TGCGCCAGCAGCTCCAAGCTATCTCTTAATGAGCAGTTCTTC.

The chain is built from TRBV6-6 and TRBJ2-1; D tentatively reads TRBD1 or TRBD2 (5 bases each). CDR1 and CDR2 from the germline V gene are MNHNY and SVGAGI (reference sequence). This CDR3 spans 12 amino acids. V shed 5 bases and J shed 9 bases, with 11 bases lying between them. The chain's CDR3 is CASSTGGIEQFF. The CDR3 bases are TGTGCCAGCAGTACTGGGGGTATTGAGCAGTTCTTC.

There are a few counts of this clone. This sequence joins TRBV19 and TRBJ1-5, with D perhaps matching TRBD1 (5 bases). Germline assignment: CDR1 LNHDA and CDR2 SQIVND (reference sequence). The CDR3 length is 13 residues. V gave up 4 bases and J gave up 6 bases, with 10 bases separating them. The CDR3, as DNA: TGTGCCAGTAGTAGAGGAGGGGCTCAGCCCCAGCATTTT. It translates to CASSRGGAQPQHF.

A single count supports this clone. The chain joins TRBV6-6 to TRBJ2-3, with unresolved D. CDR3 length equals 11 residues. CDR1 and CDR2 (germline): MNHNY, SVGAGI (reference sequence). Trimming stripped 5 bases from V and 6 bases from J, with 6 bases between. CDR3 amino acids: CASSERDTQYF. The CDR3 DNA is TGTGCCAGCAGTGAGAGGGATACGCAGTATTTT.

CDR3 sequence reads: CASSLTYGANVLTF. The CDR3 bases are TGTGCCAGCAGCTTAACGTACGGGGCCAACGTCCTGACTTTC. This chain links TRBV7-3 with TRBJ2-6, with unresolved D. The CDR3 consists of 14 residues. Per the germline V gene, CDR1 is SGHTA and CDR2 is FQGTGA. V lost 0 bases and J 4 bases, leaving 4 bases between the germline ends.

The chain combines TRBV7-3 with TRBJ2-7; 7 nucleotides agree with TRBD2. With 5 bases clipped from V and 2 bases from J, the junction kept 9 bases outside the gene matches. From germline, CDR1 is SGHTA and CDR2 FQGTGA. The CDR3 contains 15 residues. CDR3 bases: TGTGCCAGCAGCCCAAAGCCGGGACTACCCTACGAGCAGTACTTC. This translates into CASSPKPGLPYEQYF.

The rearrangement links TRBV27 to TRBJ1-4, with TRBD1 matching 7 bases. CDR3 length equals 14 residues. Per the germline V gene, CDR1 is MNHEY and CDR2 is SMNVEV (reference sequence). V shed 5 bases, J shed 6 bases, and the junction held 6 bases outside the gene matches. CDR3 sequence reads: CASSITGVDEKLFF. DNA for the CDR3: TGTGCCAGCAGTATTACAGGGGTGGATGAAAAACTGTTTTTT. The variable domain in full, completed from reference TRBV27 and TRBJ1-4, reads EAQVTQNPRYLITVTGKKLTVTCSQNMNHEYMSWYRQDPGLGLRQIYYSMNVEVTDKGDVPEGYKVSRKEKRNFPLILESPSPNQTSLYFCASSITGVDEKLFFGSGTQLSVL.

The chain links TRBV11-2 to TRBJ2-1, with 9 bases that match TRBD1. Germline V lookup: CDR1 SGHAT, CDR2 FQNNGV. With V trimmed by 3 bases and J by 11 bases, 2 bases remained unmatched. The CDR3 has 12 residues. CDR3 amino acids: CASSLGTGKQFF. CDR3 coding DNA: TGTGCCAGCAGCTTGGGGACAGGGAAGCAGTTCTTC.

The chain uses TRBV18 and TRBJ2-1; 8 nucleotides agree with TRBD2. This CDR3 has 16 amino acids. Germline V lookup: CDR1 KGHSH, CDR2 LQKENI. Trimming cost V 3 bases and J 3 bases; bases outside gene matches: 7. The CDR3 DNA reads TGTGCCAGCTCACCCCGACTAGCGACACTCTACAATGAGCAGTTCTTC. Translated: CASSPRLATLYNEQFF.

V gene TRBV5-4 combines with J gene TRBJ2-1; TRBD1 or TRBD2 may be the D gene (5 bases each). This CDR3 is built from 12 residues. The ends were cut back, 4 bases at V and 9 bases at J, with 11 bases in the middle. The germline V gene encodes CDR1 SGHNT and CDR2 YYREEE (reference sequence). CDR3 protein: CASSGDAGEQFF. The CDR3 DNA is TGTGCCAGCAGCGGGGACGCGGGTGAGCAGTTCTTC.

V gene TRBV5-4 combines with J gene TRBJ1-5; tentatively, D is TRBD1 (5 bases). This CDR3 is 14 amino acids long. V shed 4 bases and J shed 1 base, with 9 bases lying between them. CDR1 is SGHNT and CDR2 is YYREEE in the germline V gene (reference sequence). In nucleotides, the CDR3 is TGTGCCAGCAGCAGCGGGGGAAGCAATCAGCCCCAGCATTTT. It specifies CASSSGGSNQPQHF.

The chain uses TRBV5-1 and TRBJ2-3; 7 bases fit TRBD1. Germline V gives CDR1 SGHRS, CDR2 YFSETQ. J lost 3 bases, V lost 4 bases, and 8 bases had no gene match. The CDR3 length is 15 residues. CDR3 amino acids: CASSQSSRGTDTQYF. The CDR3 DNA sequence: TGCGCCAGCAGCCAAAGCTCCAGGGGGACAGATACGCAGTATTTT. Complete variable domain (other parts from reference TRBV5-1 and TRBJ2-3): KAGVTQTPRYLIKTRGQQVTLSCSPISGHRSVSWYQQTPGQGLQFLFEYFSETQRNKGNFPGRFSGRQFSNSRSEMNVSTLELGDSALYLCASSQSSRGTDTQYFGPGTRLTVL.

This rearrangement joins TRBV10-2 to TRBJ1-5; TRBD1 might be the D (5 bases). CDR3 size: 15 residues. V lost 2 bases and J 9 bases, leaving 17 bases between the germline ends. CDR1 WSHSY and CDR2 SAAADI come from the germline V gene. CDR3 protein: CASSEGAGPFLPQHF. The CDR3 coding sequence is TGCGCCAGCAGTGAGGGGGCAGGACCCTTTCTGCCCCAGCATTTT.